The clone carrying this T cell receptor beta chain occurred once. Its antigen is as yet unknown. The entry originates in a study of cytomegalovirus exposure and HLA in healthy donors. For the study at large: In a later analysis, the roughly 110 validation repertoires were reported to have used the same platform as the roughly 610 first-cohort repertoires. Study outcomes and limitations: The study put 150 to 200 TCR beta chains on its list as cytomegalovirus-associated. A few CMV-associated chains proved CMV antigen-specific in vitro. The study found most TCR sequences rare, yet found some public TCRs in many donors.

V dropped 1 base and J dropped 1; count of bases not matched to a gene: 5. The CDR3 totals 17 residues. Germline loops: CDR1 LNHNV, CDR2 YYDKDF (reference sequence). Here immunoSEQ multiplex PCR was the method, and the copy in TCRdb shows in-frame clones only, minus some. The sample has 80,000 or so clones, 90% to 95% seen once; the top ten hold 0.6% to 0.7%. The receptor comes from a woman in her late teens or twenties in good health and CMV-seronegative. The material sequenced was PBMCs. The chain uses TRBV15 and TRBJ2-2, with 8 bases matching TRBD1. The CDR3 DNA follows: TGTGCCACCAGCAGAGGATGGACAGGGAGGAACACCGGGGAGCTGTTTTTT. It translates to CATSRGWTGRNTGELFF.